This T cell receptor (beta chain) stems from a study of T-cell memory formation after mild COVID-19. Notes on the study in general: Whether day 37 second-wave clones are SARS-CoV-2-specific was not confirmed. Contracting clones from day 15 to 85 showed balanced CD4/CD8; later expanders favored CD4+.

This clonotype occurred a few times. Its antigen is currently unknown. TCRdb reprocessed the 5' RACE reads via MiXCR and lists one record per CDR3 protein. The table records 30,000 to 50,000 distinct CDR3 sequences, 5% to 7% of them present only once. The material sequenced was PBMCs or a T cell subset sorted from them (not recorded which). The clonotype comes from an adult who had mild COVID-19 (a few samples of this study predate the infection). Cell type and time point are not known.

CDR3 residues: CPGSALSYNEQFF. Here the CDR3 DNA reads TGTCCTGGGAGCGCACTTAGTTACAATGAGCAGTTCTTC. This chain links TRBV22-1 with TRBJ2-1. TRBV22-1 is classified as a pseudogene. The CDR3 runs to 13 residues.